The clone carrying this T cell receptor beta chain appeared many times. Antigen unknown. This sample is part of a study of T cells in Graves' hyperthyroidism and ophthalmopathy. Study outcomes and limitations: Stable hyperthyroidism was separated from ophthalmopathy by a model based on 13 V-J features. The model predicted ophthalmopathy a median roughly six months before onset. In blood, most of the thyroid clonotypes expanded above 0.001 were also present.

Patients with uncontrolled infections, other autoimmune diseases, pregnancy or lactation were excluded. Template material for amplifying TCR beta CDR3 regions consisted of RNA transcripts. Researchers ran a first-round RT-PCR on the TCR CDR3 using the HTBI primer set. In TCRdb, the multiplex PCR reads were re-called with MiXCR into one record per CDR3 protein. Of hundreds of thousands of distinct CDR3 sequences listed, 20% to 25% are singletons. This CDR3 contains 14 residues. Per the germline V gene, CDR1 is DFQATT and CDR2 is SNEGSKA (reference sequence). The V end was cut by 5 bases, the J end by 1 base, with 14 bases between.

The specimen was blood. The sequence was collected from a man aged 25 to 45 with Graves' ophthalmopathy. This rearrangement joins TRBV20-1 to TRBJ1-1, with D possibly TRBD1 on 6 matching bases. CDR3 nucleotide sequence: TGCAGTGCTCTTGGTTCCAGGGGGAACACTGAAGCTTTCTTT. As protein: CSALGSRGNTEAFF.